These T cell receptor beta chains were read from a single sample in a study of identical twins. A single record per CDR3 protein comes from TCRdb applying MiXCR to the 5' RACE reads. The sample lists 450,000 to 650,000 distinct CDR3 sequences; roughly 9.9% were seen once. These data are also associated with another study on yellow fever vaccine responses in identical twins.

Input material: PBMCs. The receptors come from a woman under 30 in good health. CDR3s include the opening cysteine and the closing phenylalanine or tryptophan. The order of the fields is CDR3 protein, V gene, J gene.

CASSFLREQFF	TRBV28	TRBJ2-1
CASTLQQGGNSPLHF	TRBV5-1	TRBJ1-6
CASGTVKANYGYTF	TRBV27	TRBJ1-2
CASSQAEGEHSYEQYF	TRBV3-1	TRBJ2-7
CASSPSGGTGELFF	TRBV7-9	TRBJ2-2
CASSFEPPGTGELFF	TRBV12-3/TRBV12-4	TRBJ2-2
CASSFPMDSLVEKLFF	TRBV7-9	TRBJ1-4
CASSPRPRGQETQYF	TRBV2	TRBJ2-5
CSATGLADLYEQYF	TRBV20-1	TRBJ2-7
CASSLRANTGELFF	TRBV12-3/TRBV12-4	TRBJ2-2
CASSLIGQGLDTQYF	TRBV28	TRBJ2-3
CASSMFPGGYEQYF	TRBV19	TRBJ2-7
CASSRLGTGEYEQYF	TRBV5-1	TRBJ2-7
CASSIDLRIGSLETQYF	TRBV19	TRBJ2-5